The following is a T cell receptor (beta chain) sequence with its context. The CDR3 length is 13 residues. Trimming took 6 bases from V and 6 from J, leaving 14 bases between them. The germline gives CDR1 SGHRS, CDR2 YFSETQ. Clones were read by immunoSEQ multiplex PCR, and TCRdb kept only the in-frame ones, dropping some. The table includes 120,000 to 150,000 clones, almost 90% detected once. This entry is derived from a study of blood T cell repertoires in COVID-19. In the study overall: Samples of COVID-19 (acute and convalescent) were obtained from the United States, Italy and Spain.

The chain couples TRBV5-1 to TRBJ2-3, with a weak D call TRBD1 (5 bases). The sequence was obtained from a man in his fifties with active or convalescent COVID-19. Material: peripheral blood. CDR3 region: CASTLGHRDTQYF. In nucleotides, the CDR3 is TGCGCCAGCACCCTCGGACATCGCGATACGCAGTATTTT. Drawing the rest from reference TRBV5-1 and TRBJ2-3, the complete variable domain is KAGVTQTPRYLIKTRGQQVTLSCSPISGHRSVSWYQQTPGQGLQFLFEYFSETQRNKGNFPGRFSGRQFSNSRSEMNVSTLELGDSALYLCASTLGHRDTQYFGPGTRLTVL.